The 14 T cell receptor beta chains listed next were all sequenced from one sample in a study of T cells after yellow fever vaccination. Each CDR3 protein gets one entry after TCRdb re-called the 5' RACE reads with MiXCR. The sample consists of 450,000 to 650,000 distinct CDR3 sequences, roughly 14% of them appearing once. The source was PBMCs, collected on the day of the yellow fever booster vaccination. The receptors stem from a man aged 25 to 45 who received the YFV17D yellow fever vaccine.

This clonotype was found a few times. The chain combines TRBV18 with TRBJ1-6, with a tentative D call TRBD1 (5 bases). This CDR3 contains 13 residues. Germline loops: CDR1 KGHSH, CDR2 LQKENI. Trimming pared 6 bases from V and 7 bases from J, leaving 10 bases between. The CDR3 nucleotides are TGTGCCAGCTCGGCAGACAGAAATTCACCCCTCCACTTT. It specifies CASSADRNSPLHF.

There are a few counts of this clonotype. The rearrangement links TRBV7-2 to TRBJ1-1, with D unclear. The CDR3 runs to 14 residues. With 3 bases removed from V and 0 bases from J, the gap between germline ends came to 8 bases. The V gene's germline CDR1 is SGHTA and CDR2 FQGNSA. CDR3 DNA: TGTGCCAGCAGCTTGAGTGCCCTGAACACTGAAGCTTTCTTT. The encoded protein is CASSLSALNTEAFF.

As to this clonotype: A read error may produce the germline difference seen at one junction end. The gene calls are TRBV5-1 and TRBJ2-7; 11 bases match TRBD2. This CDR3 region has 14 residues. The V gene's germline CDR1 is SGHRS and CDR2 YFSETQ. The CDR3 is CASSLTSGTYEQYF. CDR3 nucleotides: TGTGCCAGCAGCTTGACTAGCGGGACCTACGAGCAGTACTTC. Full variable domain (missing parts from reference TRBV5-1 and TRBJ2-7): KAGVTQTPRYLIKTRGQQVTLSCSPISGHRSVSWYQQTPGQGLQFLFEYFSETQRNKGNFPGRFSGRQFSNSRSEMNVSTLELGDSALYLCASSLTSGTYEQYFGPGTRLTVT.

The chain carries TRBV10-3 and TRBJ1-2; 8 bases are shared with TRBD1. Germline V CDR1 and CDR2: ENHRY, SYGVKD. CDR3 length equals 14 residues. Losses at the gene ends were 5 bases for V and 4 bases for J; bases not matched to a gene: 6. CDR3 DNA: TGTGCCATCAGTAAGGCAGGGGGCCCCTATGGCTACACCTTC. Protein: CAISKAGGPYGYTF.

The chain couples TRBV30 to TRBJ2-3; D is unclear. This CDR3 is 15 amino acids long. Trimming pared 0 bases from V and 7 bases from J, leaving 17 bases between. Germline CDR1 and CDR2: GTSNPN and SVGIG (reference sequence). The CDR3 DNA reads as TGTGCCTGGAGTGTACTGGGGTATACCGTTAATACGCAGTATTTT. Translation: CAWSVLGYTVNTQYF.

This chain uses TRBV11-2 with TRBJ2-5; weak D call: TRBD2 (6 bases). V lost 5 bases to trimming and J lost 1 base, with 14 bases between them. CDR1 SGHAT and CDR2 FQNNGV come from the germline V gene. The CDR3 is made up of 15 amino acids. The CDR3 nucleotides read TGTGCCAGCAGCCAGACTAGGGTGGGCCAAGAGACCCAGTACTTC. Its translation is CASSQTRVGQETQYF.

The genes are TRBV12-3 or TRBV12-4 and TRBJ2-3; TRBD2 matches at 7 bases. The CDR3 spans 14 residues. The junction had 11 bases not matched to a gene; V was cut back by 8 bases and J by 6 bases. In DNA, the CDR3 is TGTGCCAGCTCCCTAGCGGCAATGTGGGATACGCAGTATTTT. This encodes CASSLAAMWDTQYF.

In this sample, this clonotype turned up a few times. The chain has TRBV6-1 and TRBJ1-2; D unresolved. V lost 10 bases and J 5 bases, leaving 11 bases between the germline ends. From germline, CDR1 is MNHNS and CDR2 SASEGT. CDR3 length equals 11 residues. CDR3 in DNA: TGTGCCACTTCAGGTGGATATGGCTACACCTTC. Translating gives CATSGGYGYTF.

This clonotype has just a few counts. V is TRBV2 and J is TRBJ2-5, with TRBD2 as a possible D gene (6 bases). V gave up 2 bases and J gave up 1 base, with 11 bases separating them. The CDR3 spans 15 residues. Germline CDR1 SNHLY, CDR2 FYNNEI. As DNA, the CDR3 is TGTGCCAGCAGTGAACAGGCTAGCGCCCAAGAGACCCAGTACTTC. Its protein is CASSEQASAQETQYF.

This clonotype was detected only a few times. This sequence joins TRBV20-1 and TRBJ2-7; 10 bases are shared with TRBD1. From germline, CDR1 is DFQATT and CDR2 SNEGSKA (reference sequence). Unmatched junction bases numbered 2, after V lost 3 bases and J lost 3 bases. This CDR3 has 13 residues. In DNA form, the CDR3 reads TGCAGTGCTAGCGGACAGGGGGACTACGAGCAGTACTTC. This codes for CSASGQGDYEQYF.

V is TRBV7-2 and J is TRBJ1-6; 11 bases match TRBD1. The germline V gene encodes CDR1 SGHTA and CDR2 FQGNSA. The CDR3 totals 14 residues. The J segment lost 9 bases and the V segment lost 6 bases, leaving 4 bases of the junction unmatched. CDR3 in amino acids: CASRTGTGGSPLHF. CDR3 DNA sequence: TGTGCCAGCAGAACCGGGACAGGGGGTTCACCCCTCCACTTT.

The chain couples TRBV6-2 or TRBV6-3 to TRBJ2-2, with D unclear. The CDR3 is 14 residues long. Trimming removed 2 bases from V and 0 bases from J, with 4 bases in between. CDR1 MNHEY and CDR2 SVGEGT come from the germline V gene. CDR3 nucleotide sequence: TGTGCCAGCAGTTACAATACGAACACCGGGGAGCTGTTTTTT. This codes for CASSYNTNTGELFF.

This clonotype was recorded a few times. This chain connects TRBV20-1 to TRBJ1-1; D perhaps matches TRBD1 (6 bases). The CDR3 runs to 12 residues. Looked up from germline, CDR1 is DFQATT and CDR2 is SNEGSKA (reference sequence). V was pared by 7 bases and J by 6 bases, with 15 bases between. CDR3 nucleotides: TGCAGTGTCAGGGGTGAGAGCGCTGAAGCTTTCTTT. The encoded protein is CSVRGESAEAFF.

This clonotype was picked up a small number of times. The chain recombines TRBV7-2 with TRBJ2-2; the match to TRBD1 covers 10 bases. The ends lost 2 bases at V and 3 bases at J; junction bases unmatched: 3. CDR1 SGHTA and CDR2 FQGNSA come from the germline V gene. This CDR3 is 16 amino acids long. Here the CDR3 reads CASSLHGTGDTGELFF. CDR3 DNA: TGTGCCAGCAGCTTACATGGGACAGGGGACACCGGGGAGCTGTTTTTT.